The 31 T cell receptor beta chains below all came from one sample that was sequenced in a study of CD8 T cells in ankylosing spondylitis. Each CDR3 protein is one row after TCRdb ran MiXCR on the 5' RACE reads. The sample consists of just over 350,000 distinct CDR3 sequences, 20% to 25% of them appearing once. Material for sequencing was blood, either unsorted or a sorted T cell fraction (not recorded which). The receptors stem from a male donor with ankylosing spondylitis or in good health (not recorded which).

This sequence joins TRBV29-1 and TRBJ2-1, with 8 bases that match TRBD1. The CDR3 length is 13 residues. Germline V gene lookup returns CDR1 SQVTM and CDR2 ANQGSEA. V was clipped by 2 bases and J by 8 bases; unmatched bases: 5. Here the CDR3 DNA reads TGCAGCGTTGAACCCGGACAGGGCGATGAGCAGTTCTTC. Its translation: CSVEPGQGDEQFF.

This clonotype was counted a few times. This chain joins TRBV12-3 or TRBV12-4 and TRBJ2-7; D unresolved. Between the trimmed V and J ends, which lost 5 bases and 3 bases, there was a span of 17 bases. The CDR3 totals 15 residues. CDR3 sequence: CASSILNYGIYEQYF. CDR3 nucleotide sequence: TGTGCCAGCAGTATCCTGAATTACGGTATCTACGAGCAGTACTTC.

This chain uses TRBV2 with TRBJ2-3, with TRBD1 identical over 9 bases. This CDR3 spans 16 amino acids. With 5 bases clipped from V and 1 base from J, the junction kept 7 bases outside the gene matches. Germline CDR1 and CDR2: SNHLY and FYNNEI. CDR3 residues: CASSTTGGAGTDTQYF. The CDR3 region has the DNA TGTGCCAGCAGTACTACAGGGGGCGCTGGCACAGATACGCAGTATTTT.

The chain is built from TRBV28 and TRBJ2-7, with D perhaps TRBD1 (5 bases). This CDR3 spans 14 amino acids. CDR1 and CDR2 from the germline V gene are MDHEN and SYDVKM. V was clipped by 8 bases and J by 5 bases, with 19 bases between them. The CDR3 here is CASGTKGLWNEQYF. The CDR3 DNA reads TGTGCCAGCGGTACCAAGGGGCTTTGGAACGAGCAGTACTTC.

This clonotype occurred a few times. This chain links TRBV12-3 or TRBV12-4 with TRBJ2-5; 8 bases agree with TRBD1. The CDR3 totals 16 residues. J lost 2 bases, V lost 1 base, and 6 bases had no gene match. CDR3 amino acids: CASSLVPDRGQETQYF. CDR3 sequence (DNA): TGTGCCAGCAGTTTAGTCCCTGACAGGGGACAAGAGACCCAGTACTTC.

V is TRBV10-3 and J is TRBJ2-7; D is tentatively TRBD1 or TRBD2 (5 bases each). The CDR3 runs 16 residues. V was clipped by 0 bases and J by 3 bases, with 15 bases between them. The germline V gene has CDR1 ENHRY and CDR2 SYGVKD. This CDR3 reads CAISESVGVLNYEQYF. CDR3 coding DNA: TGTGCCATCAGTGAGTCAGTGGGGGTCCTTAACTACGAGCAGTACTTC.

The chain combines TRBV7-8 with TRBJ2-7; 10 nucleotides match TRBD1. Losses at the gene ends were 5 bases for V and 5 bases for J; bases not matched to a gene: 9. Germline values: CDR1 SGHVS, CDR2 FQNEAQ. This CDR3 region has 15 residues. CDR3 sequence: CASSPGTGELHEQYF. The CDR3 nucleotides read TGTGCCAGCAGCCCAGGGACAGGGGAACTCCACGAGCAGTACTTC.

This clonotype appeared a few times. The chain is built from TRBV5-1 and TRBJ2-7; 14 bases map to TRBD2. V gave up 4 bases and J gave up 6 bases; unmatched junction bases: 6. This CDR3 has 15 residues. Germline CDR1 reads SGHRS; CDR2 reads YFSETQ. CDR3 loop: CASSVRLAGGLEQYF. The DNA for the CDR3 is TGCGCCAGCAGCGTCAGACTAGCGGGGGGGCTCGAGCAGTACTTC.

This sequence joins TRBV7-8 and TRBJ2-1, with a possible D match to TRBD2 (5 bases). The CDR3 contains 17 residues. Germline V lookup: CDR1 SGHVS, CDR2 FQNEAQ. V gave up 0 bases and J gave up 7 bases, with 19 bases separating them. CDR3 region: CASSLAPRVFSGNEQFF. In DNA, the CDR3 is TGTGCCAGCAGCTTAGCGCCTAGGGTCTTCTCGGGAAATGAGCAGTTCTTC.

This clonotype has a handful of counts. The chain employs TRBV7-9 and TRBJ2-1; perhaps TRBD2 as D (6 bases). The CDR3 extends over 16 amino acids. The germline V and J ends were trimmed by 1 base and 8 bases, with 18 bases remaining between them. Germline loops: CDR1 SEHNR, CDR2 FQNEAQ (reference sequence). The CDR3 region is CASSLDPGGTIDEQFF. In nucleotides, the CDR3 is TGTGCCAGCAGCTTAGACCCCGGGGGTACTATCGATGAGCAGTTCTTC. The complete variable domain, with remaining parts taken from reference TRBV7-9 and TRBJ2-1, reads DTGVSQNPRHKITKRGQNVTFRCDPISEHNRLYWYRQTLGQGPEFLTYFQNEAQLEKSRLLSDRFSAERPKGSFSTLEIQRTEQGDSAMYLCASSLDPGGTIDEQFFGPGTRLTVL.

This clonotype has just a few counts. The chain employs TRBV5-1 and TRBJ1-6, with D possibly TRBD1 on 5 matching bases. Germline V CDR1 and CDR2: SGHRS, YFSETQ. The CDR3 extends over 15 amino acids. The V and J ends lost 0 bases and 5 bases respectively, with 9 bases between them. The CDR3 region has the DNA TGCGCCAGCAGCTTGGGTGGACACGATAATTCACCCCTCCACTTT. Translation gives CASSLGGHDNSPLHF. Using reference TRBV5-1 and TRBJ1-6 for the parts outside the CDR3, the full variable domain is KAGVTQTPRYLIKTRGQQVTLSCSPISGHRSVSWYQQTPGQGLQFLFEYFSETQRNKGNFPGRFSGRQFSNSRSEMNVSTLELGDSALYLCASSLGGHDNSPLHFGNGTRLTVT.

The table lists this clonotype with a count of one. A much larger clone lies a single base off, so this may be a read error. This chain links TRBV10-3 with TRBJ2-3, with TRBD2 as a possible D gene (7 bases). This CDR3 comprises 15 residues. Germline V CDR1 and CDR2: ENHRY, SYGVKD. V dropped 6 bases and J dropped 5 bases, with 18 bases sitting between them. The DNA for the CDR3 is TGTGCCATCAGGGCATCGGGGGGCCACGTAGATACGCAGTATTTT. This sequence encodes CAIRASGGHVDTQYF.

This clonotype appeared a few times. The rearrangement uses TRBV10-3 and TRBJ1-2; weak D call: TRBD1 (6 bases). V was trimmed by 4 bases and J by 4 bases, leaving 16 bases between them. CDR1 is ENHRY and CDR2 is SYGVKD in the germline V gene. CDR3 length equals 15 residues. The CDR3 DNA reads TGTGCCATCAGTGCCGCCCTGGACAGCCCCTATGGCTACACCTTC. This translates into CAISAALDSPYGYTF.

The chain has TRBV11-2 and TRBJ2-7, with D perhaps given as TRBD1 or TRBD2 (5 bases each). V shed 4 bases and J shed 2 bases, with 12 bases lying between them. Germline CDR1 reads SGHAT; CDR2 reads FQNNGV. This CDR3 comprises 14 residues. The CDR3 region has the DNA TGTGCCAGCAGCTCGGGACCCGGAACCTACGAGCAGTACTTC. Protein product: CASSSGPGTYEQYF.

This rearrangement joins TRBV7-3 to TRBJ2-1; possible D gene TRBD1, 6 bases. This CDR3 is 13 amino acids long. Germline V gene data show CDR1 as SGHTA and CDR2 as FQGTGA. V gave up 3 bases and J gave up 8 bases, with 11 bases separating them. DNA for the CDR3: TGTGCCAGCAGCTTTTGGGGGCAGGATGAGCAGTTCTTC. It specifies CASSFWGQDEQFF.

The chain carries TRBV7-9 and TRBJ2-7; 9 bases map to TRBD1. Trimming removed 3 bases from V and 1 base from J; junction bases left unmatched: 4. Germline V gives CDR1 SEHNR, CDR2 FQNEAQ (reference sequence). The length of the CDR3 is 15 residues. The CDR3: CASSFGTGLSYEQYF. CDR3 bases: TGTGCCAGCAGCTTCGGGACAGGGCTATCCTACGAGCAGTACTTC.

This clonotype was seen a handful of times. This chain uses TRBV11-2 with TRBJ2-1; D tentatively fits TRBD1 or TRBD2 (5 bases each). V was cut by 3 bases and J by 6 bases, with 12 bases left in between. This CDR3 contains 14 residues. Germline lookup yields CDR1 SGHAT and CDR2 FQNNGV. In nucleotides, the CDR3 is TGTGCCAGCAGCTTGGTGTTGGGGGTCAATGAGCAGTTCTTC. As protein: CASSLVLGVNEQFF. Variable domain in full (rest from reference TRBV11-2 and TRBJ2-1): EAGVAQSPRYKIIEKRQSVAFWCNPISGHATLYWYQQILGQGPKLLIQFQNNGVVDDSQLPKDRFSAERLKGVDSTLKIQPAKLEDSAVYLCASSLVLGVNEQFFGPGTRLTVL.

In DNA form, the CDR3 reads TGTGCCAGCAGCTTAGTTCCAGGTAATAGCAATCAGCCCCAGCATTTT. This translates into CASSLVPGNSNQPQHF. This chain joins TRBV11-2 and TRBJ1-5, with D unclear. The CDR3 sequence is 16 residues long. CDR1 SGHAT and CDR2 FQNNGV come from the germline V gene. Trimming stripped 1 base from V and 0 bases from J, with 10 bases between. The full variable domain, in which reference TRBV11-2 and TRBJ1-5 provide the parts outside the CDR3, is EAGVAQSPRYKIIEKRQSVAFWCNPISGHATLYWYQQILGQGPKLLIQFQNNGVVDDSQLPKDRFSAERLKGVDSTLKIQPAKLEDSAVYLCASSLVPGNSNQPQHFGDGTRLSIL.

The chain links TRBV7-9 to TRBJ2-5; D ambiguous. The V and J ends lost 5 bases and 5 bases respectively, with 15 bases between them. Germline loops: CDR1 SEHNR, CDR2 FQNEAQ (reference sequence). The CDR3 consists of 14 residues. The CDR3 is CASSRPEDRETQYF. CDR3 nucleotides: TGTGCCAGCAGCCGCCCTGAGGACCGGGAGACCCAGTACTTC.

This clonotype was found a few times. The V call is TRBV29-1, the J call TRBJ2-2; the D gene could be TRBD1 or TRBD2 (5 bases each). The CDR3 has 11 amino acids. Germline-derived CDR1 and CDR2 are SQVTM and ANQGSEA. The V gene lost 7 bases and the J gene lost 7 bases, with 10 bases spanning the gap. The CDR3 protein is CSGGTYGELFF. In DNA form, the CDR3 reads TGCAGCGGGGGGACGTACGGGGAGCTGTTTTTT.

This clonotype was detected only a few times. The chain recombines TRBV7-2 with TRBJ2-5; the match to TRBD2 covers 9 bases. Germline CDR1 and CDR2: SGHTA and FQGNSA. The J segment lost 5 bases and the V segment lost 6 bases, leaving 4 bases of the junction unmatched. This CDR3 is 13 amino acids long. The CDR3 reads CASRAGGSETQYF. In DNA, the CDR3 is TGTGCCAGCAGGGCGGGGGGGAGCGAGACCCAGTACTTC. Supplemented by reference TRBV7-2 and TRBJ2-5, the full variable domain reads GAGVSQSPSNKVTEKGKDVELRCDPISGHTALYWYRQSLGQGLEFLIYFQGNSAPDKSGLPSDRFSAERTGGSVSTLTIQRTQQEDSAVYLCASRAGGSETQYFGPGTRLLVL.

The chain links TRBV6-5 to TRBJ1-1; perhaps TRBD1 as D (5 bases). Trimming took off 0 bases at V and 1 base at J, with 9 bases between the two ends. The CDR3 loop spans 15 amino acids. The V gene's germline CDR1 is MNHEY and CDR2 SVGAGI. The CDR3 region has the DNA TGTGCCAGCAGTTACTCCGGGGGAGCGAACACTGAAGCTTTCTTT. This sequence encodes CASSYSGGANTEAFF.

The chain uses TRBV29-1 and TRBJ2-2; TRBD2 might be the D (6 bases). The germline V gene encodes CDR1 SQVTM and CDR2 ANQGSEA. This CDR3 is 14 amino acids long. V shed 4 bases and J shed 2 bases, with 11 bases lying between them. The chain's CDR3 is CSVVGGSNTGELFF. The CDR3, as DNA: TGCAGCGTTGTTGGGGGGTCCAACACCGGGGAGCTGTTTTTT.

There are a few counts of this clonotype. The CDR3 loop is CASSLDPSFEAFF. CDR3 nucleotide sequence: TGCGCCAGCAGCTTGGACCCCTCCTTTGAAGCTTTCTTT. The chain carries TRBV5-1 and TRBJ1-1; no reliable D call. This CDR3 is built from 13 residues. Trimming pared 0 bases from V and 7 bases from J, leaving 10 bases between. Germline V gene data show CDR1 as SGHRS and CDR2 as YFSETQ.

The chain uses TRBV6-1 and TRBJ2-7; D is uncertain. Germline-derived CDR1 and CDR2 are MNHNS and SASEGT. This CDR3 contains 15 residues. Trimming stripped 5 bases from V and 0 bases from J, with 14 bases between. CDR3 sequence reads: CASSTDRGFSYEQYF. CDR3 bases: TGTGCCAGCAGTACGGACCGTGGATTCTCCTACGAGCAGTACTTC.

This sequence joins TRBV28 and TRBJ2-1; TRBD1 matches 7 bases. The CDR3 contains 14 residues. V dropped 7 bases and J dropped 5; count of bases not matched to a gene: 8. Germline V gene lookup returns CDR1 MDHEN and CDR2 SYDVKM. The CDR3 sequence: CASTPQGTNNEQFF. CDR3 nucleotides: TGTGCCAGCACCCCACAGGGGACAAACAATGAGCAGTTCTTC. Looking up the rest from reference TRBV28 and TRBJ2-1 gives the full variable domain: DVKVTQSSRYLVKRTGEKVFLECVQDMDHENMFWYRQDPGLGLRLIYFSYDVKMKEKGDIPEGYSVSREKKERFSLILESASTNQTSMYLCASTPQGTNNEQFFGPGTRLTVL.

A few counts support this clonotype. The V call is TRBV10-3, the J call TRBJ2-2; 10 bases map to TRBD2. Germline assignment: CDR1 ENHRY and CDR2 SYGVKD. Trimming at V came to 6 bases and at J to 4 bases, leaving 8 bases not matched to a gene. The CDR3 is made up of 16 amino acids. CDR3 in amino acids: CAIRDQAGGLTGELFF. CDR3 coding DNA: TGTGCCATCAGGGACCAAGCGGGGGGGCTCACCGGGGAGCTGTTTTTT.

This clonotype was counted a few times. The rearrangement joins TRBV27 to TRBJ2-7, with D possibly TRBD2 on 6 matching bases. This CDR3 comprises 13 residues. The germline V gene has CDR1 MNHEY and CDR2 SMNVEV (reference sequence). Trimming removed 3 bases at V and 5 bases at J, with 11 bases between. Here the CDR3 DNA reads TGTGCCAGCAGTTTCGATGGAGGGGACGAGCAGTACTTC. This sequence encodes CASSFDGGDEQYF.

The sample holds many counts of this clonotype. The gene calls are TRBV29-1 and TRBJ1-2; 7 bases are a match to TRBD1. Germline CDR1 is SQVTM and CDR2 is ANQGSEA. Trimming cost V 6 bases and J 3 bases; bases outside gene matches: 4. The CDR3 consists of 12 residues. The CDR3 here is CSVEGADYGYTF. Here the CDR3 DNA reads TGCAGCGTAGAGGGGGCAGACTATGGCTACACCTTC. The whole variable domain, filled in from reference TRBV29-1 and TRBJ1-2, reads SAVISQKPSRDICQRGTSLTIQCQVDSQVTMMFWYRQQPGQSLTLIATANQGSEATYESGFVIDKFPISRPNLTFSTLTVSNMSPEDSSIYLCSVEGADYGYTFGSGTRLTVV.

In this sample, this clonotype turned up a few times. This sequence joins TRBV11-2 and TRBJ2-3; 7 nucleotides align to TRBD2. CDR1 SGHAT and CDR2 FQNNGV come from the germline V gene. After removal of 7 bases from V and 1 base from J, the junction contained 8 bases not matched to a gene. This CDR3 spans 15 amino acids. In DNA form, the CDR3 reads TGTGCCAGCAAGAGGGAGGGGTTTGGCACAGATACGCAGTATTTT. Amino acids: CASKREGFGTDTQYF. The variable domain in full, with the rest retrieved from reference TRBV11-2 and TRBJ2-3, is EAGVAQSPRYKIIEKRQSVAFWCNPISGHATLYWYQQILGQGPKLLIQFQNNGVVDDSQLPKDRFSAERLKGVDSTLKIQPAKLEDSAVYLCASKREGFGTDTQYFGPGTRLTVL.

This rearrangement joins TRBV20-1 to TRBJ2-7; 8 bases fit TRBD2. Germline assignment: CDR1 DFQATT and CDR2 SNEGSKA (reference sequence). J was trimmed by 6 bases and V by 6 bases; bases with no gene match: 16. This CDR3 has 15 residues. The chain's CDR3 is CSARSRRGALAEQYF. CDR3 in DNA: TGCAGTGCCAGATCGAGGCGGGGGGCCCTTGCCGAGCAGTACTTC.